The rows below give T cell receptor beta chains drawn from one sample of a study of blood T cells in healthy people across ages. A single record per CDR3 protein comes from TCRdb applying MiXCR to the 5' RACE reads. In the table there are 500,000 to 650,000 distinct CDR3 sequences, about a quarter of which are singletons. The same data also went into a second study, on T cells of mothers and their children.

The sequencing sample was made of blood. Receptor source: a boy aged 2 to 10 in good health. The conserved cysteine and the conserved F or W are not part of the CDR3 here. The order of the fields is CDR3 protein, V gene.

ASSLKFEQY,TRBV7-8
ASSPRTGTGDYEQY,TRBV18
ASSLDWLAGYEQY,TRBV11-1
ASSLLRGIMNTEAL,TRBV6-2/TRBV6-3
ASSLVPEGYQPQH,TRBV5-5
ASSLGWGRNTEAF,TRBV7-9
ASTPYVDGYT,TRBV2
AISLASGQETQY,TRBV10-3
AWKVLGQAKEKLF,TRBV30
ASSLSGGEAF,TRBV7-9
ASSWEIEKLF,TRBV12-3/TRBV12-4
ASSQEQGWTGELF,TRBV4-3
ASSYSRSSRGGYEQY,TRBV6-6
ASSEASQRETQY,TRBV10-1
ASSGYGGVQETQY,TRBV6-1
ASSQRNQPQH,TRBV4-2
ASSEGRGTEAF,TRBV2
ASTISSLHGYT,TRBV19
ASSPGQAGANVLT,TRBV7-6
ASSPDRDSYEQY,TRBV18
SVFASGEQF,TRBV29-1
ASSLVGRTTPFYGYT,TRBV5-5
ASSLGTTGLETQY,TRBV7-8